The source of this T cell receptor (beta chain) is a study of T cells in Graves' hyperthyroidism and ophthalmopathy. The wider study: Blood from the periphery was taken at initial diagnosis, before any treatment. Study conclusions and caveats: Blood held most thyroid clonotypes expanded above 0.001 frequency.

This clonotype was found many times. Its antigen is unknown. TCR beta CDR3 regions were amplified from RNA transcripts. HTBI primers were employed in a first-round RT-PCR of the TCR CDR3. Each CDR3 protein gets one entry after TCRdb re-called the multiplex PCR reads with MiXCR. The sample holds around 720,000 distinct CDR3 sequences, 30% to 40% seen once. Diagnostic decisions used clinical symptoms, serum thyroxine and TRAb, thyroid ultrasound and orbital computed tomography. Around 10 ml of fresh peripheral blood supplied the PBMCs. The V end lost 0 bases, the J end lost 6 bases, and 8 bases lay between the germline ends. The CDR3 is made up of 14 amino acids. Germline V CDR1 and CDR2: SEHNR, FQNEAQ (reference sequence).

The sample comprised blood. The chain uses TRBV7-9 and TRBJ1-4; D is uncertain. The sequence was obtained from a woman in her thirties or forties with Graves' hyperthyroidism. In DNA, the CDR3 is TGTGCCAGCAGCTTAGCCGTGGGGTATGAAAAACTGTTTTTT. Translated, it gives CASSLAVGYEKLFF.